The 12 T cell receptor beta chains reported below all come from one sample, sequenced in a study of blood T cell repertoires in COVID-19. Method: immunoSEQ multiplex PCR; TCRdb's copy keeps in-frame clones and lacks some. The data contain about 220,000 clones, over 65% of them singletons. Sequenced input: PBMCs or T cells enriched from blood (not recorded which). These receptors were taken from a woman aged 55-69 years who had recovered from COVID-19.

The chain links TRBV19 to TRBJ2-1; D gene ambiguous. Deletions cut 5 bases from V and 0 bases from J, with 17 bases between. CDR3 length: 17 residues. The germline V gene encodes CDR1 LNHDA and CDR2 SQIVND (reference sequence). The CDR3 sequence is CASSPFSMEISYNEQFF. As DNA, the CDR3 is TGTGCCAGTAGTCCCTTCTCCATGGAGATCTCCTACAATGAGCAGTTCTTC.

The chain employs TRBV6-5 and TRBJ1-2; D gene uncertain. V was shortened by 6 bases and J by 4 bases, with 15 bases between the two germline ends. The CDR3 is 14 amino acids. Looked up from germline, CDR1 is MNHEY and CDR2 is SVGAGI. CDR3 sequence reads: CASSTTLNSYGYTF. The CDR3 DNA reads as TGTGCCAGCAGCACCACACTAAACTCCTATGGCTACACCTTC.

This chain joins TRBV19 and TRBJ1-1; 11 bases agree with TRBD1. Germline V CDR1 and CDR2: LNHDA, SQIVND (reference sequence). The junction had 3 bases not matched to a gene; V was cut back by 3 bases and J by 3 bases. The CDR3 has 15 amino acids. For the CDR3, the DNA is TGTGCCAGTAGTATCCCGGGACAGGGGGACACTGAAGCTTTCTTT. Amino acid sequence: CASSIPGQGDTEAFF.

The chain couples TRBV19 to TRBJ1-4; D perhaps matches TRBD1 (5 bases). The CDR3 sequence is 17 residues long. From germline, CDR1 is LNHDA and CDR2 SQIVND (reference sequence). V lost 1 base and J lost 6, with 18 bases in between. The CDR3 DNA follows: TGTGCCAGTAGTATAGGTGGCCGACTCGGGGGAGATGAAAAACTGTTTTTT. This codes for CASSIGGRLGGDEKLFF.

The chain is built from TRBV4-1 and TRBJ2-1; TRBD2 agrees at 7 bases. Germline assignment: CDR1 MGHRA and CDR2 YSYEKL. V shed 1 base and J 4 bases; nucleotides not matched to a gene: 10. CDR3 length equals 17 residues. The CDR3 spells CASSQGGAGLNYNEQFF. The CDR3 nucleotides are TGCGCCAGCAGCCAAGGAGGAGCGGGGCTAAATTACAATGAGCAGTTCTTC.

DNA for the CDR3: TGCGCCAGCAGCTTGCGCGGCGAACTGTTTTTT. Encoded protein: CASSLRGELFF. The rearrangement uses TRBV5-1 and TRBJ1-4, with no clear D. The V end was cut by 1 base, the J end by 12 bases, with 7 bases between. Germline CDR1 is SGHRS and CDR2 is YFSETQ. This CDR3 contains 11 residues.

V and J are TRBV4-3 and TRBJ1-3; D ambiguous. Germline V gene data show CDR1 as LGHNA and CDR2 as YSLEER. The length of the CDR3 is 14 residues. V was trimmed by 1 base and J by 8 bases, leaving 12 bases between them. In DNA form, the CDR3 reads TGCGCCAGCAGCCAAGGGGTCCTCGGGGACACCATATATTTT. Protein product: CASSQGVLGDTIYF.

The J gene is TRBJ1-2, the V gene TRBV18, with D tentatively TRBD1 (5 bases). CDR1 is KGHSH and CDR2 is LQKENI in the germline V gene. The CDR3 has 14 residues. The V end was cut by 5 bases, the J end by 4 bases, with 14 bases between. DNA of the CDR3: TGTGCCAGCTCAGGAACTCAGGGCCCCTATGGCTACACCTTC. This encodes CASSGTQGPYGYTF.

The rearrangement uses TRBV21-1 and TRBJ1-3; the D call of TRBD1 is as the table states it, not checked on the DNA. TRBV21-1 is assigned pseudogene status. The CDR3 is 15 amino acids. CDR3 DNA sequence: TGTGCCAGCAGCAGCAGGGGTGGTTCTGGAAACACCATATATTTT. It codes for CASSSRGGSGNTIYF.

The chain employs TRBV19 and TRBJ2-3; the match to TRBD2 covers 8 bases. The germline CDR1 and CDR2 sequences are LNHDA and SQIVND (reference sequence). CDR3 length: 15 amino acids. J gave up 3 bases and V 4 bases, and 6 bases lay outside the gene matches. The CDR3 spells CASSTRGTRTDTQYF. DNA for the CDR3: TGTGCCAGTAGTACAAGAGGGACTAGGACAGATACGCAGTATTTT.

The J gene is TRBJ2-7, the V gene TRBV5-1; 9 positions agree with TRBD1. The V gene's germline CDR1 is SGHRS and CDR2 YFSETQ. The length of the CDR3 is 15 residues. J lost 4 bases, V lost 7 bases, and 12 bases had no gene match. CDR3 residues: CASSIDRGNSYEQYF. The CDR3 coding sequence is TGCGCCAGCTCTATCGACAGGGGGAATTCGTACGAGCAGTACTTC.

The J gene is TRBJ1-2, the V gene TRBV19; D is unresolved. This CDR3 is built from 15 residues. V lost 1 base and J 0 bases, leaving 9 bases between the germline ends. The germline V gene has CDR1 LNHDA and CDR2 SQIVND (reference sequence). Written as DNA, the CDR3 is TGTGCCAGTAGTATAGTAGGCAGGTCTAACTATGGCTACACCTTC. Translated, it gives CASSIVGRSNYGYTF.